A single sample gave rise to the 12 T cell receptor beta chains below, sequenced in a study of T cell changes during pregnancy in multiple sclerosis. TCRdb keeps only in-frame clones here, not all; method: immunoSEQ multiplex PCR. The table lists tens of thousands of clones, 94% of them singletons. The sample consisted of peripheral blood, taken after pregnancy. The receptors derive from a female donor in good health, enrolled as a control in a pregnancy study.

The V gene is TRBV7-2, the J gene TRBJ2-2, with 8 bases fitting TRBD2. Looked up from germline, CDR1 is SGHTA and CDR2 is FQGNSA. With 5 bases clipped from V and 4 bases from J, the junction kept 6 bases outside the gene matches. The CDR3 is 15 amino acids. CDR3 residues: CASSAGLASTGELFF. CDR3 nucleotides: TGTGCCAGCAGCGCCGGACTAGCCAGCACCGGGGAGCTGTTTTTT. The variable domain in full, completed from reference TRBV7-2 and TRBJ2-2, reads GAGVSQSPSNKVTEKGKDVELRCDPISGHTALYWYRQSLGQGLEFLIYFQGNSAPDKSGLPSDRFSAERTGGSVSTLTIQRTQQEDSAVYLCASSAGLASTGELFFGEGSRLTVL.

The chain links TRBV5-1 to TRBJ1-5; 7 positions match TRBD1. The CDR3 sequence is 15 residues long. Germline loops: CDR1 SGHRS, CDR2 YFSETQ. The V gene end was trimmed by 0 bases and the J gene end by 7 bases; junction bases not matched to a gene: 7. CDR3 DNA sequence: TGCGCCAGCAGCTTGGAGGGACAGTTAGGCCAGCCCCAGCATTTT. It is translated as CASSLEGQLGQPQHF. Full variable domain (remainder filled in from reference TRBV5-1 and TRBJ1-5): KAGVTQTPRYLIKTRGQQVTLSCSPISGHRSVSWYQQTPGQGLQFLFEYFSETQRNKGNFPGRFSGRQFSNSRSEMNVSTLELGDSALYLCASSLEGQLGQPQHFGDGTRLSIL.

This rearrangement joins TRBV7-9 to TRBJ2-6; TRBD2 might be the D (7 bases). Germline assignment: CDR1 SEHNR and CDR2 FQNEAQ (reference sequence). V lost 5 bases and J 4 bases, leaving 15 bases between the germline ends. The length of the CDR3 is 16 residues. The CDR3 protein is CASSLQGRGGANVLTF. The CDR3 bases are TGTGCCAGCAGCCTGCAGGGGAGGGGGGGGGCCAACGTCCTGACTTTC.

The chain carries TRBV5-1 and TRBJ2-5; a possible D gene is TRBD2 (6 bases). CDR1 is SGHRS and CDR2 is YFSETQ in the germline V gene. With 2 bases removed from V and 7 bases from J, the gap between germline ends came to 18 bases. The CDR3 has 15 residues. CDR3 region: CASSFDSGTSTTQYF. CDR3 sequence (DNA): TGCGCCAGCAGCTTCGATTCCGGGACTTCCACGACCCAGTACTTC.

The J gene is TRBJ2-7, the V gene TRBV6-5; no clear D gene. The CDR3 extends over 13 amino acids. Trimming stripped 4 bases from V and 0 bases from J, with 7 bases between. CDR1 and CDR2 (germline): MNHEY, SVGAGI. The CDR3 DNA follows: TGTGCCAGCAGTTGGAGAATCTCCTACGAGCAGTACTTC. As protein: CASSWRISYEQYF.

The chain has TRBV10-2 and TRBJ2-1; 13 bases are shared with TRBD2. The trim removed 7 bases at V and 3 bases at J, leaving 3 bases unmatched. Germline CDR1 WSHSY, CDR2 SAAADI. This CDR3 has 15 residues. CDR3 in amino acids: CASKGTSGNYNEQFF. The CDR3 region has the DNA TGCGCCAGCAAGGGGACTAGCGGGAACTACAATGAGCAGTTCTTC.

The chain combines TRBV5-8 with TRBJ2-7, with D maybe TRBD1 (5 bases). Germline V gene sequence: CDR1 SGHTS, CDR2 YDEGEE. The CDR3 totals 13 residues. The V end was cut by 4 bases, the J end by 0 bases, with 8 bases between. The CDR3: CASSPRVSYEQYF. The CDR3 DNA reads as TGTGCCAGCAGCCCCAGGGTCTCCTACGAGCAGTACTTC.

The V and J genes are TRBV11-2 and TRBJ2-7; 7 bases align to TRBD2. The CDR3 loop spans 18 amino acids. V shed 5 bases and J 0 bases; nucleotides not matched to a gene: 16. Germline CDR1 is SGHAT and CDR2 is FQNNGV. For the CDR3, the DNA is TGTGCCAGCAGCCCCGAGGGTTCGGCGGGAGAGAACTCCTACGAGCAGTACTTC. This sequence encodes CASSPEGSAGENSYEQYF.

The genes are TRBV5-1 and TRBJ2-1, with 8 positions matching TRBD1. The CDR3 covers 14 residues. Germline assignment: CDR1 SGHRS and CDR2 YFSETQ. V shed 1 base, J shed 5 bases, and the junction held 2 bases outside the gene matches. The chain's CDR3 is CASSLRTGNNEQFF. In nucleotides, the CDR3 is TGCGCCAGCAGCTTGAGGACAGGGAACAATGAGCAGTTCTTC.

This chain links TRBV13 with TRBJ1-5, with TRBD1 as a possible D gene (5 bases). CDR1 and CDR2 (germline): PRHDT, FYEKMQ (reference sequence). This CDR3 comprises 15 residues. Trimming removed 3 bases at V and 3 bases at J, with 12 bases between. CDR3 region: CASSFQGGHNQPQHF. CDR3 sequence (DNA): TGTGCCAGCAGCTTCCAGGGAGGGCACAATCAGCCCCAGCATTTT.

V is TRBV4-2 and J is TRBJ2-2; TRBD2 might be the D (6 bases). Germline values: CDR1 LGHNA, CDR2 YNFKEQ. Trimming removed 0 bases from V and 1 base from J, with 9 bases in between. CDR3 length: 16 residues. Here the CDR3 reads CASSQEPAGNTGELFF. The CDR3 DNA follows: TGTGCCAGCAGCCAAGAGCCAGCGGGGAACACCGGGGAGCTGTTTTTT.

CDR3 sequence: CASSRNPSSGETQYF. The CDR3 bases are TGTGCCAGTAGTCGTAACCCCTCATCCGGGGAGACCCAGTACTTC. The rearrangement uses TRBV19 and TRBJ2-5; the D is unclear. The CDR3 consists of 15 residues. The germline V gene has CDR1 LNHDA and CDR2 SQIVND (reference sequence). With 5 bases removed from V and 5 bases from J, the gap between germline ends came to 18 bases.